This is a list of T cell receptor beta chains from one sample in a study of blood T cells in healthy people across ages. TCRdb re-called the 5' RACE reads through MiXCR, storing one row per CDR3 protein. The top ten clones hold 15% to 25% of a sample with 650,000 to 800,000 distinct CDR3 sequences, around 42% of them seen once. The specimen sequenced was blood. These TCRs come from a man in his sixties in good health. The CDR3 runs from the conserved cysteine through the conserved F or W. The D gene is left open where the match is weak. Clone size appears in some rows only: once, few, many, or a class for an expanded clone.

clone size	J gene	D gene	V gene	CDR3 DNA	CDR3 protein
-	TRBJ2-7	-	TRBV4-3	TGCGCCAGCAGCCGGAAGGGCGGGGCGGAGGAGCAGTACTTC	CASSRKGGAEEQYF
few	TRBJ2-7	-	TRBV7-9	TGTGCCAGCAGCTTCCCTAGCTCCGCCGAGCAGTACTTC	CASSFPSSAEQYF
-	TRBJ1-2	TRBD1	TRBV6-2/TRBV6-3	TGTGCCAGCAGTTTGGCCCAGGGACAGGGGCTCTATGGCTACACCTTC	CASSLAQGQGLYGYTF
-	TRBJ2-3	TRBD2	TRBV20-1	TGCAGTGCTAGAGGCACTAGCGGGGGGGCGAGAGATACGCAGTATTTT	CSARGTSGGARDTQYF
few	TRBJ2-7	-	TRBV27	TGTGCCAGCAGACTCACAAAGGGTGGGGAGCAGTACTTC	CASRLTKGGEQYF
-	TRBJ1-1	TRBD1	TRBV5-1	TGCGCCAGCAGCCAAGGGACAGGGGTTACTGAAGCTTTCTTT	CASSQGTGVTEAFF
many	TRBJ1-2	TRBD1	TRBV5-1	TGCGCCAGCAGCGCTCTCCCGGGACAGGGTGCTCCTTATGGCTACACCTTC	CASSALPGQGAPYGYTF
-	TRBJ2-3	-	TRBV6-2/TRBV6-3	TGTGCCAGCAGTTACGGGGCTGTGCGGCAGTATTTT	CASSYGAVRQYF
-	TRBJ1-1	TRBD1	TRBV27	TGTGCCAGCAGTAAGGACAGGGTCAGAACTGAAGCTTTCTTT	CASSKDRVRTEAFF
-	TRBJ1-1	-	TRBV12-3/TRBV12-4	TGTGCCAGCAGACCACAGGGTAGCGGGAACACTGAAGCTTTCTTT	CASRPQGSGNTEAFF
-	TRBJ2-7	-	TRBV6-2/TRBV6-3	TGTGCCAGCAGTTACGGCCAGGGGTCCTACAATGAGCAGTACTTC	CASSYGQGSYNEQYF
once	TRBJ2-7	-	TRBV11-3	TGTGCCAGCGCCCGCGGGAACTACGAGCAGTACTTC	CASARGNYEQYF
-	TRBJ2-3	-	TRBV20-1	TGCAGTGCGGGCACCCGCACAGATACGCAGTATTTT	CSAGTRTDTQYF
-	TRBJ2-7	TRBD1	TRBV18	TGTGCCAGCTCACCAGGACAGGGTGAAAGCTCCTACGAGCAGTACTTC	CASSPGQGESSYEQYF
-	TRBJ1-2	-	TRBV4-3	TGCGCCAGCAGCCAAGATCGCCAGGGGCAGGGCTACACCTTC	CASSQDRQGQGYTF
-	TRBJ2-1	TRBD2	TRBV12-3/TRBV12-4	TGTGCCAGCGGGGGGGGGACCGGCTCCTACAATGAGCAGTTCTTC	CASGGGTGSYNEQFF
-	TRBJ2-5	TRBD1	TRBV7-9	TGTGCCAGCAGCTCCCGGGGGGACAGGGACCAAGAGACCCAGTACTTC	CASSSRGDRDQETQYF
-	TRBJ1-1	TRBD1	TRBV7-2	TGTGCCAGCAGCTCGCCTGGGGGGACAGTGAACACTGAAGCTTTCTTT	CASSSPGGTVNTEAFF
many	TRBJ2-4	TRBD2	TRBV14	TGTGCCAGCAGCCAAGCGGGGGGTGCCAAAAACATTCAGTACTTC	CASSQAGGAKNIQYF
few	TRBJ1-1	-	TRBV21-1	TGTGCCAGCAGCAAATTGGGGTCCCCTTTGAGCACTGAAGCTTTCTTT	CASSKLGSPLSTEAFF